One and the same sample provided the 18 T cell receptor beta chains below, sequenced in a study of blood T cell repertoires in COVID-19. TCRdb keeps only in-frame clones here, not all; method: immunoSEQ multiplex PCR. The data contain a few hundred thousand clones, over 75% of them seen just once; the ten biggest clones take up 7.2%. Specimen: PBMCs or T cells enriched from blood (not recorded which). These receptor sequences come from a man aged 30-40 years in a cohort exposed to, infected with or recovered from COVID-19 (not recorded which).

The genes are TRBV2 and TRBJ2-1; 10 nucleotides align to TRBD1. The V segment lost 2 bases and the J segment 8 bases; nucleotides outside the gene matches: 6. The CDR3 is 15 residues long. Germline V gives CDR1 SNHLY, CDR2 FYNNEI. The CDR3 sequence is CASSERTGGRDEQFF. CDR3 nucleotides: TGTGCCAGCAGTGAACGGACAGGGGGTAGGGATGAGCAGTTCTTC.

The chain is built from TRBV5-4 and TRBJ1-1, with 8 bases lining up with TRBD1. The CDR3 is 16 residues long. With V trimmed by 2 bases and J by 4 bases, 10 bases remained unmatched. Germline V gene data show CDR1 as SGHNT and CDR2 as YYREEE (reference sequence). CDR3 in amino acids: CASSLGIDRGSTEAFF. The CDR3 coding sequence is TGTGCCAGCAGCTTAGGAATCGACAGGGGCTCCACTGAAGCTTTCTTT.

The gene calls are TRBV3-1 (or the pseudogene TRBV3-2) and TRBJ2-4; 8 bases align to TRBD2. Germline V gene sequence: CDR1 LGHDT, CDR2 YNNKEL (reference sequence). Trimming at V came to 0 bases and at J to 6 bases, leaving 16 bases not matched to a gene. The CDR3 is 19 amino acids. CDR3 coding DNA: TGTGCCAGCAGCCAAGATATAACATCGGGAGGGGCGCGATTAAACATTCAGTACTTC. Translating it yields CASSQDITSGGARLNIQYF.

The gene calls are TRBV28 and TRBJ1-2; D is ambiguous. This CDR3 has 13 amino acids. CDR1 and CDR2 (germline): MDHEN, SYDVKM. The V end was cut by 7 bases, the J end by 4 bases, with 13 bases between. The chain's CDR3 is CASTPSWAYGYTF. CDR3 bases: TGTGCCAGCACTCCCTCTTGGGCCTATGGCTACACCTTC.

The rearrangement uses TRBV10-1 and TRBJ1-2; TRBD1 matches at 7 bases. The CDR3 has 15 amino acids. The ends lost 6 bases at V and 7 bases at J; junction bases unmatched: 14. Germline assignment: CDR1 WNHNN and CDR2 SYGVQD (reference sequence). CDR3 DNA: TGCGCCAGCAGGACAGGGAAGCGATTCTTAGGTGGCTACACCTTC. Protein product: CASRTGKRFLGGYTF.

The chain employs TRBV24-1 and TRBJ1-2; unclear D gene. Germline CDR1 KGHDR, CDR2 SFDVKD. V was trimmed by 2 bases and J by 8 bases, leaving 17 bases between them. The CDR3 consists of 15 residues. The CDR3 DNA reads as TGTGCCACCAGTGATTCATCGAGAGGAATTGGCGGCTACACCTTC. This sequence encodes CATSDSSRGIGGYTF.

This clone was seen a handful of times. The chain has TRBV7-9 and TRBJ2-5; 13 bases match TRBD2. CDR1 and CDR2 from the germline V gene are SEHNR and FQNEAQ (reference sequence). The length of the CDR3 is 15 residues. J lost 4 bases, V lost 4 bases, and 3 bases had no gene match. The CDR3 loop reads CASSYGTSGTETQYF. The DNA for the CDR3 is TGTGCCAGCAGCTATGGGACTAGCGGGACAGAGACCCAGTACTTC.

The V and J genes are TRBV25-1 and TRBJ1-2; TRBD1 might be the D (6 bases). The CDR3 covers 12 residues. The germline CDR1 and CDR2 sequences are MGHDK and SYGVNS. Trimming took 5 bases from V and 5 from J, leaving 9 bases between them. The chain's CDR3 is CASSLGQYGYTF. CDR3 nucleotides: TGTGCCAGCAGTTTAGGACAGTATGGCTACACCTTC.

This clone showed up just a few times. The chain is built from TRBV5-1 and TRBJ2-7; unclear D gene. In germline, CDR1 is SGHRS, CDR2 YFSETQ. The CDR3 totals 14 residues. Trimming pared 0 bases from V and 2 bases from J, leaving 9 bases between. CDR3 DNA: TGCGCCAGCAGCTTGGGCCGGGTAGCCTACGAGCAGTACTTC. Translated, it gives CASSLGRVAYEQYF.

In its sample, this clone was seen once. This chain connects TRBV13 to TRBJ1-2; D call uncertain. The CDR3 is made up of 15 amino acids. Germline V gene data show CDR1 as PRHDT and CDR2 as FYEKMQ (reference sequence). V dropped 0 bases and J dropped 4 bases, with 12 bases sitting between them. The chain's CDR3 is CASSLGPNSGYGYTF. In nucleotides, the CDR3 is TGTGCCAGCAGCTTAGGCCCAAATAGCGGCTATGGCTACACCTTC.

The chain joins TRBV27 to TRBJ2-7, with 7 nucleotides matching TRBD1. CDR1 MNHEY and CDR2 SMNVEV come from the germline V gene (reference sequence). With V trimmed by 5 bases and J by 9 bases, 10 bases remained unmatched. The CDR3 runs 13 residues. This CDR3 is CASSIHRGTGQYF. The CDR3 DNA reads as TGTGCCAGCAGTATACACAGGGGTACGGGGCAGTACTTC.

V is TRBV9 and J is TRBJ2-1; weak D call: TRBD1 (5 bases). Trimming left V 0 bases short and J 9 bases short, with 13 bases between. The CDR3 is 14 residues long. Germline-derived CDR1 and CDR2 are SGDLS and YYNGEE. The CDR3 sequence is CASSVEGAGFEQFF. The CDR3 DNA sequence: TGTGCCAGCAGCGTAGAAGGGGCTGGTTTTGAGCAGTTCTTC.

This rearrangement joins TRBV4-2 to TRBJ1-6; D is unresolved. The ends were cut back, 0 bases at V and 6 bases at J, with 9 bases in the middle. The length of the CDR3 is 15 residues. In germline, CDR1 is LGHNA, CDR2 YNFKEQ. CDR3 sequence (DNA): TGTGCCAGCAGCCAAGAGGCCGGGGTTAATTCACCCCTCCACTTT. Translation: CASSQEAGVNSPLHF.

The chain combines TRBV5-5 with TRBJ1-1; D is perhaps TRBD1 (5 bases). This CDR3 has 16 residues. Trimming took 4 bases from V and 6 from J, leaving 22 bases between them. Germline V CDR1 and CDR2: SGHKS, YYEKEE (reference sequence). The CDR3 nucleotides are TGTGCCAGCAGCCGCACCCTGGGGACTGTTAGACCTGAAGCTTTCTTT. This translates into CASSRTLGTVRPEAFF.

CDR3 bases: TGCGCCAGCAGGACCACAGGGGCGGAGACCCAGTACTTC. Amino acid sequence: CASRTTGAETQYF. V and J are TRBV10-2 and TRBJ2-5, with 7 nucleotides matching TRBD1. In germline, CDR1 is WSHSY, CDR2 SAAADI. The CDR3 has 13 residues. The trim removed 6 bases at V and 5 bases at J, leaving 6 bases unmatched.

The chain recombines TRBV19 with TRBJ1-5, with D perhaps matching TRBD1 (5 bases). Per germline, CDR1 LNHDA and CDR2 SQIVND (reference sequence). CDR3 size: 18 residues. The V end was cut by 8 bases, the J end by 7 bases, with 30 bases between. CDR3 sequence: CASGGGRASQNWGQPQHF. The DNA of the CDR3 is TGTGCCAGTGGGGGAGGTCGGGCCAGCCAGAATTGGGGACAGCCCCAGCATTTT.

The genes are TRBV2 and TRBJ1-1; no clear D gene. The V and J ends lost 3 bases and 3 bases respectively, with 8 bases between them. Germline loops: CDR1 SNHLY, CDR2 FYNNEI. The CDR3 has 13 residues. Here the CDR3 DNA reads TGTGCCAGCAGTGACGTGGGAGACACTGAAGCTTTCTTT. It translates to CASSDVGDTEAFF. Variable domain in full (rest from reference TRBV2 and TRBJ1-1): EPEVTQTPSHQVTQMGQEVILRCVPISNHLYFYWYRQILGQKVEFLVSFYNNEISEKSEIFDDQFSVERPDGSNFTLKIRSTKLEDSAMYFCASSDVGDTEAFFGQGTRLTVV.

This clone has a single count. The V gene is TRBV2, the J gene TRBJ1-5; TRBD1 is a possible D gene (5 bases). V lost 4 bases, J lost 6 bases, and 13 bases lay in between. This CDR3 contains 14 residues. Germline lookup yields CDR1 SNHLY and CDR2 FYNNEI. The CDR3 DNA reads TGTGCCAGCAGTGCCTTGGGGGGGGGTCAGCCCCAGCATTTT. Protein: CASSALGGGQPQHF.